A selection of T cell receptor beta chains follows, all from one sample in a study of cytomegalovirus exposure and HLA in healthy donors. Data came from immunoSEQ multiplex PCR; TCRdb stores just in-frame clones and leaves some out. This sample has 120,000 or so clones, with roughly 89% found just once. Source material: PBMCs. These receptors were obtained from a woman aged 18-29 years in good health and CMV-seronegative. Each CDR3 is given with its conserved first and last residue. The D gene is left open where the match is weak. The size of a clone is reported for some rows only, either as once, few or many, or as a class for expanded clones.

v_gene: TRBV5-1; j_gene: TRBJ2-7; d_gene: TRBD2; abundance: NA; CDR3aa: CASRPSGRLTYEQYF; CDR3nt: TGCGCCAGCAGACCAAGCGGGAGGCTTACCTACGAGCAGTACTTC
v_gene: TRBV2; j_gene: TRBJ1-2; d_gene: NA; abundance: few; CDR3aa: CASSQGQGGYTF; CDR3nt: TGTGCCAGCAGTCAAGGACAAGGCGGCTACACCTTC
v_gene: TRBV15; j_gene: TRBJ1-2; d_gene: TRBD1; abundance: NA; CDR3aa: CATSRAGQGRDYGYTF; CDR3nt: TGTGCCACCAGCAGGGCTGGACAGGGGCGGGACTATGGCTACACCTTC
v_gene: TRBV19; j_gene: TRBJ1-4; d_gene: NA; abundance: once; CDR3aa: CASSVVQGEKLFF; CDR3nt: TGTGCCAGTTCAGTCGTACAGGGAGAAAAACTGTTTTTT
v_gene: TRBV19; j_gene: TRBJ2-1; d_gene: TRBD2; abundance: NA; CDR3aa: CASSSLLAGGTNEQFF; CDR3nt: TGTGCCAGTAGTTCTCTCCTAGCGGGAGGTACCAATGAGCAGTTCTTC
v_gene: TRBV18; j_gene: TRBJ1-2; d_gene: TRBD1; abundance: NA; CDR3aa: CASSPLTGGNYGYTF; CDR3nt: TGTGCCAGCTCACCACTTACAGGGGGAAACTATGGCTACACCTTC
v_gene: TRBV28; j_gene: TRBJ2-3; d_gene: NA; abundance: NA; CDR3aa: CASSPGRPYTDTQYF; CDR3nt: TGTGCCAGCAGTCCAGGGAGGCCCTACACAGATACGCAGTATTTT
v_gene: TRBV15; j_gene: TRBJ2-1; d_gene: NA; abundance: NA; CDR3aa: CATSNTGVSYNEQFF; CDR3nt: TGTGCCACCAGCAATACAGGCGTCTCCTACAATGAGCAGTTCTTC
v_gene: TRBV6-1; j_gene: TRBJ2-1; d_gene: NA; abundance: NA; CDR3aa: CASDRFYNEQFF; CDR3nt: TGTGCCAGCGACAGGTTCTACAATGAGCAGTTCTTC
v_gene: TRBV28; j_gene: TRBJ1-2; d_gene: NA; abundance: NA; CDR3aa: CASSLNSGVGGYTF; CDR3nt: TGTGCCAGCAGTTTAAATTCGGGGGTCGGCGGCTACACCTTC
v_gene: TRBV2; j_gene: TRBJ2-1; d_gene: TRBD2; abundance: NA; CDR3aa: CASIRTSGGEQFF; CDR3nt: TGTGCCAGCATTCGGACTAGCGGGGGTGAGCAGTTCTTC
v_gene: TRBV5-8; j_gene: TRBJ2-3; d_gene: TRBD2; abundance: NA; CDR3aa: CASSLEAGVTDTQYF; CDR3nt: TGTGCCAGCAGCTTGGAGGCGGGAGTGACAGATACGCAGTATTTT
v_gene: TRBV7-2; j_gene: TRBJ2-7; d_gene: NA; abundance: NA; CDR3aa: CASSLETGSTYEQYF; CDR3nt: TGTGCCAGCAGCTTAGAGACGGGGTCTACCTACGAGCAGTACTTC
v_gene: TRBV5-1; j_gene: TRBJ1-1; d_gene: NA; abundance: NA; CDR3aa: CASSFSGFTEAFF; CDR3nt: TGCGCCAGCAGTTTCTCAGGGTTCACTGAAGCTTTCTTT
v_gene: TRBV7-6; j_gene: TRBJ2-1; d_gene: NA; abundance: NA; CDR3aa: CASSLAGSENEQFF; CDR3nt: TGTGCCAGCAGCTTAGCGGGGAGTGAAAATGAGCAGTTCTTC
v_gene: TRBV11-3; j_gene: TRBJ2-7; d_gene: NA; abundance: NA; CDR3aa: CASSFRGGSYEQYF; CDR3nt: TGTGCCAGCAGCTTCAGGGGTGGGTCCTACGAGCAGTACTTC
v_gene: TRBV7-8; j_gene: TRBJ2-3; d_gene: NA; abundance: NA; CDR3aa: CASSTSRGDTQYF; CDR3nt: TGTGCCAGCAGCACGTCTAGGGGGGATACGCAGTATTTT
v_gene: TRBV20-1; j_gene: TRBJ1-1; d_gene: NA; abundance: NA; CDR3aa: CSVQRTTEAFF; CDR3nt: TGCAGTGTCCAACGCACCACAGAAGCTTTCTTT
v_gene: TRBV6-5; j_gene: TRBJ2-7; d_gene: TRBD1; abundance: NA; CDR3aa: CASTLGTGNEQYF; CDR3nt: TGTGCCAGCACTTTAGGGACAGGGAACGAGCAGTACTTC
v_gene: TRBV19; j_gene: TRBJ2-1; d_gene: NA; abundance: NA; CDR3aa: CASSRPGLSVDEQFF; CDR3nt: TGTGCCAGTAGTAGACCGGGACTCTCCGTCGATGAGCAGTTCTTC
v_gene: TRBV9; j_gene: TRBJ2-7; d_gene: NA; abundance: NA; CDR3aa: CASSGPGVGYEQYF; CDR3nt: TGTGCCAGCAGCGGACCGGGGGTCGGTTACGAGCAGTACTTC
v_gene: TRBV19; j_gene: TRBJ1-1; d_gene: NA; abundance: NA; CDR3aa: CASSPGSVNTEAFF; CDR3nt: TGTGCCAGTAGTCCAGGGTCTGTGAACACTGAAGCTTTCTTT
v_gene: TRBV6-1; j_gene: TRBJ1-4; d_gene: NA; abundance: NA; CDR3aa: CASDTGEKLFF; CDR3nt: TGTGCCAGCGATACAGGGGAAAAACTGTTTTTT
v_gene: TRBV6-4; j_gene: TRBJ2-6; d_gene: TRBD1; abundance: NA; CDR3aa: CASSGGTGGSGANVLTF; CDR3nt: TGTGCCAGCAGTGGGGGGACAGGGGGCTCTGGGGCCAACGTCCTGACTTTC
v_gene: TRBV20-1; j_gene: TRBJ1-2; d_gene: TRBD1; abundance: few; CDR3aa: CSARGLDGYTF; CDR3nt: TGCAGTGCCAGGGGGCTGGATGGCTACACCTTC
v_gene: TRBV4-2; j_gene: TRBJ2-1; d_gene: TRBD2; abundance: NA; CDR3aa: CASSQESSLAGGSNEQFF; CDR3nt: TGTGCCAGCAGCCAAGAGAGTAGTCTAGCGGGAGGTTCCAATGAGCAGTTCTTC
v_gene: TRBV27; j_gene: TRBJ1-1; d_gene: TRBD1; abundance: NA; CDR3aa: CASSPWGQKNTEAFF; CDR3nt: TGTGCCAGCAGTCCATGGGGACAGAAGAACACTGAAGCTTTCTTT
v_gene: TRBV5-1; j_gene: TRBJ2-3; d_gene: TRBD2; abundance: NA; CDR3aa: CASSFGAGGANTQYF; CDR3nt: TGCGCCAGCAGCTTCGGAGCGGGGGGGGCGAATACGCAGTATTTT
v_gene: TRBV18; j_gene: TRBJ1-3; d_gene: TRBD1; abundance: NA; CDR3aa: CASSPGQGFGNTIYF; CDR3nt: TGTGCCAGCTCACCAGGACAGGGGTTTGGAAACACCATATATTTT
v_gene: TRBV19; j_gene: TRBJ2-3; d_gene: NA; abundance: NA; CDR3aa: CASSIPFSGPTDTQYF; CDR3nt: TGTGCCAGTAGTATTCCCTTTAGCGGTCCCACAGATACGCAGTATTTT
v_gene: TRBV5-8; j_gene: TRBJ1-1; d_gene: NA; abundance: NA; CDR3aa: CASSFFGRGSTEAFF; CDR3nt: TGTGCCAGCAGCTTTTTCGGGAGGGGCAGTACTGAAGCTTTCTTT
v_gene: TRBV18; j_gene: TRBJ2-7; d_gene: NA; abundance: NA; CDR3aa: CASSADSTTYEQYF; CDR3nt: TGTGCCAGCTCAGCCGACAGTACCACCTACGAGCAGTACTTC
v_gene: TRBV5-1; j_gene: TRBJ2-7; d_gene: NA; abundance: NA; CDR3aa: CASSRLDSTYEQYF; CDR3nt: TGCGCCAGCAGCCGACTGGACAGCACCTACGAGCAGTACTTC
v_gene: TRBV11-3; j_gene: TRBJ2-3; d_gene: TRBD2; abundance: NA; CDR3aa: CASSFLSSGRGEDTQYF; CDR3nt: TGTGCCAGCAGCTTCCTCTCTAGCGGGAGAGGGGAAGATACGCAGTATTTT
v_gene: TRBV2; j_gene: TRBJ2-2; d_gene: TRBD2; abundance: NA; CDR3aa: CASSPLGLANTGELFF; CDR3nt: TGTGCCAGCAGTCCACTGGGACTAGCCAACACCGGGGAGCTGTTTTTT
v_gene: TRBV4-1; j_gene: TRBJ2-1; d_gene: TRBD2; abundance: NA; CDR3aa: CASSIEGTSGSKNEQFF; CDR3nt: TGCGCCAGCAGCATAGAGGGTACTAGCGGGAGTAAAAATGAGCAGTTCTTC
v_gene: TRBV7-9; j_gene: TRBJ1-1; d_gene: NA; abundance: NA; CDR3aa: CASSPGQGMNTEAFF; CDR3nt: TGTGCCAGCAGCCCGGGCCAGGGGATGAACACTGAAGCTTTCTTT
v_gene: TRBV19; j_gene: TRBJ1-2; d_gene: NA; abundance: NA; CDR3aa: CASSIWMAGTNYGYTF; CDR3nt: TGTGCCAGTAGTATCTGGATGGCAGGGACAAACTATGGCTACACCTTC
v_gene: TRBV4-1; j_gene: TRBJ1-2; d_gene: NA; abundance: NA; CDR3aa: CASSLAGGKNGYTF; CDR3nt: TGCGCCAGCAGCCTAGCGGGGGGAAAAAATGGCTACACCTTC
v_gene: TRBV6-5; j_gene: TRBJ1-2; d_gene: NA; abundance: NA; CDR3aa: CASSYGTNYGYTF; CDR3nt: TGTGCCAGCAGTTACGGCACTAACTATGGCTACACCTTC
v_gene: TRBV19; j_gene: TRBJ2-1; d_gene: NA; abundance: NA; CDR3aa: CAIFRKTSWGRGQFF; CDR3nt: TGTGCCATCTTCAGAAAAACTAGCTGGGGTCGAGGGCAGTTCTTC
v_gene: TRBV15; j_gene: TRBJ2-5; d_gene: NA; abundance: NA; CDR3aa: CATRNQETQYF; CDR3nt: TGTGCCACGAGAAACCAAGAGACCCAGTACTTC
v_gene: TRBV6-5; j_gene: TRBJ2-2; d_gene: NA; abundance: NA; CDR3aa: CASRTLRGELFF; CDR3nt: TGTGCCAGCAGAACCCTACGCGGGGAGCTGTTTTTT
v_gene: TRBV11-2; j_gene: TRBJ2-3; d_gene: NA; abundance: NA; CDR3aa: CASSSPRSHTQYF; CDR3nt: TGTGCCAGCAGCTCACCTCGGTCTCATACGCAGTATTTT
v_gene: TRBV14; j_gene: TRBJ1-4; d_gene: NA; abundance: NA; CDR3aa: CASSQGTANEKLFF; CDR3nt: TGTGCCAGCAGCCAAGGCACAGCTAATGAAAAACTGTTTTTT
v_gene: TRBV28; j_gene: TRBJ1-4; d_gene: TRBD1; abundance: NA; CDR3aa: CASSLGGTGDEKLFF; CDR3nt: TGTGCCAGCAGTTTAGGGGGGACAGGGGACGAAAAACTGTTTTTT
v_gene: TRBV9; j_gene: TRBJ1-1; d_gene: NA; abundance: NA; CDR3aa: CASSAEDHQNTEAFF; CDR3nt: TGTGCCAGCAGCGCGGAGGATCACCAGAACACTGAAGCTTTCTTT
v_gene: TRBV12-5; j_gene: TRBJ2-7; d_gene: TRBD2; abundance: NA; CDR3aa: CASGLVLSGGAYEQYF; CDR3nt: TGTGCTAGTGGTTTGGTTCTTAGTGGGGGGGCCTACGAGCAGTACTTC
v_gene: TRBV27; j_gene: TRBJ2-5; d_gene: TRBD1; abundance: NA; CDR3aa: CASRGQGPRRTQYF; CDR3nt: TGTGCCAGCAGGGGACAGGGCCCTCGAAGGACCCAGTACTTC
v_gene: TRBV15; j_gene: TRBJ2-7; d_gene: NA; abundance: NA; CDR3aa: CATSRGGGITYEQYF; CDR3nt: TGTGCCACCAGCAGAGGGGGCGGAATCACCTACGAGCAGTACTTC